Each of the 5 T cell receptor beta chains below was sequenced from the same sample in a study of PD-L1 blockade in urothelial cancer. Profiling relied on immunoSEQ multiplex PCR, and the TCRdb table lists in-frame clones only, not all of them. The data contain roughly 52,000 clones, 79% of them singletons. The sample's time point: pretreatment peripheral blood. This specimen was PBMCs, taken around atezolizumab (anti-PD-L1) treatment. The receptors originated from a man aged 65 to 85 with urothelial cancer.

The rearrangement links TRBV15 to TRBJ1-2; D is possibly TRBD1 (5 bases). V shed 1 base and J shed 4 bases, with 10 bases lying between them. CDR3 length equals 14 residues. CDR1 LNHNV and CDR2 YYDKDF come from the germline V gene (reference sequence). CDR3 sequence (DNA): TGTGCCACCAGCAGAGGAGCAGGGCTCTATGGCTACACCTTC. Translated, it gives CATSRGAGLYGYTF.

The chain uses TRBV7-8 and TRBJ1-2; TRBD1 matches 7 bases. Germline V lookup: CDR1 SGHVS, CDR2 FQNEAQ. V was pared by 1 base and J by 4 bases, with 12 bases of the junction left unmatched. The CDR3 runs 17 residues. The CDR3 DNA reads TGTGCCAGCAGCTTAGAAAGGGGGCTTGGCCCTGGCTATGGCTACACCTTC. Translated, it gives CASSLERGLGPGYGYTF.

This chain joins TRBV28 and TRBJ1-5, with 7 positions matching TRBD1. The germline V gene has CDR1 MDHEN and CDR2 SYDVKM. With 4 bases clipped from V and 2 bases from J, the junction kept 2 bases outside the gene matches. CDR3 length: 14 residues. In nucleotides, the CDR3 is TGTGCCAGCAGTTCCACAGGGGGCAATCAGCCCCAGCATTTT. Its protein is CASSSTGGNQPQHF.

Only one count was recorded for this clone. V is TRBV12-2 and J is TRBJ2-7; the table's TRBD2 call for D was not verified on the DNA. TRBV12-2 is flagged as a pseudogene. The CDR3 runs to 15 residues. The chain's CDR3 is CASRPSCNFSYEQYF. The DNA for the CDR3 is TGTGCAAGTCGCCCTAGCTGTAATTTCTCCTACGAGCAGTACTTC.

V and J are TRBV28 and TRBJ1-3; 10 bases match TRBD1. The length of the CDR3 is 17 residues. The V and J ends lost 1 base and 2 bases, in that order; junction bases with no gene match: 5. Germline V lookup: CDR1 MDHEN, CDR2 SYDVKM. CDR3 region: CASSLSSGTGAGNTIYF. DNA for the CDR3: TGTGCCAGCAGTTTATCAAGTGGGACAGGGGCTGGAAACACCATATATTTT.